This is a list of T cell receptor beta chains from one sample in a study of T cell responses to AZD1222 COVID-19 vaccine. Repertoires were generated with immunoSEQ multiplex PCR, while TCRdb's copy carries only in-frame clones and drops some. This table has some 80,000 clones, around nine tenths appearing once. Specimen: peripheral blood, collected on day 0 of AZD1222 vaccination. These receptors all come from an adult in good health. Each CDR3 is given with its conserved first and last residue. Each record gives: clone size, D gene, CDR3 length, J gene, V gene, CDR3 DNA, CDR3 protein. A D gene is named only where the DNA matches it firmly. Size tells how often a clone was seen (once, few, many) or the class of an expanded clone, and some rows leave it out.

>-|-|15|TRBJ1-4|TRBV5-5
TGTGCCAGCAGCTTGGCCGGGGAAGGTAGTGAAAAACTGTTTTTT
CASSLAGEGSEKLFF
>-|TRBD1|14|TRBJ1-4|TRBV28
TGTGCCAGCAGTTTAGGACAGGGAAAGGGGAAACTGTTTTTT
CASSLGQGKGKLFF
>-|-|17|TRBJ1-3|TRBV14
TGTGCCAGCAGCCCAAGAGCGGGTAGGACCTCTGGAAACACCATATATTTT
CASSPRAGRTSGNTIYF
>-|-|13|TRBJ2-7|TRBV5-4
TGTGCCAGCAGCTCAGACGGAGCCTACGAGCAGTACTTC
CASSSDGAYEQYF
>-|TRBD1|15|TRBJ2-7|TRBV4-3
TGCGCCAGCAGCCAACGCCGGACAGGGGCGTACGAGCAGTACTTC
CASSQRRTGAYEQYF
>few|-|13|TRBJ1-1|TRBV7-2
TGTGCCAGCAGCTTAGATAGAAACACTGAAGCTTTCTTT
CASSLDRNTEAFF
>-|-|13|TRBJ2-3|TRBV7-2
TGTGCCAGCAGCTCCATCCTCACAGATACGCAGTATTTT
CASSSILTDTQYF
>once|TRBD1|16|TRBJ1-2|TRBV27
TGTGCCAGCAGTTTAAAGGGGGCGGGTATGGGCTATGGCTACACCTTC
CASSLKGAGMGYGYTF
>-|TRBD1|14|TRBJ1-6|TRBV3-1/TRBV3-2
TGTGCCAGCAGCTCTCAGGGGGGCATTTCACCCCTCCACTTT
CASSSQGGISPLHF
>-|TRBD1|20|TRBJ1-1|TRBV10-3
TGTGCCATCAGCCCCGGGACAGGGGGCAGTGGGCTCGAGGGGTGGACTGAAGCTTTCTTT
CAISPGTGGSGLEGWTEAFF
>-|-|15|TRBJ1-1|TRBV5-1
TGCGCCAGCAGCTTGGTACAGGGTTGGGGCACTGAAGCTTTCTTT
CASSLVQGWGTEAFF
>-|-|14|TRBJ2-1|TRBV11-2
TGTGCCAGCAGCGACTCTGGTGGCGCTTGGGTGCAGTTCTTC
CASSDSGGAWVQFF
>-|-|17|TRBJ2-5|TRBV7-9
TGTGCCAGCAGCCCCCGGACAGGGAGGGCCTACCAAGAGACCCAGTACTTC
CASSPRTGRAYQETQYF
>-|-|14|TRBJ1-3|TRBV30
TGTGCCTGGAGAGGGCAGTACTCTGGAAACACCATATATTTT
CAWRGQYSGNTIYF
>-|-|15|TRBJ2-5|TRBV9
TGTGCCAGCAGCGTAGGCGGGACAGTGGGGGAGACCCAGTACTTC
CASSVGGTVGETQYF
>-|TRBD2|14|TRBJ2-3|TRBV7-9
TGTGCCAGCAACCCGGGGGGGGGCGCAGATACGCAGTATTTT
CASNPGGGADTQYF
>-|-|14|TRBJ2-1|TRBV5-4
TGTGCCAGCAGCTCCGACCCCCCGGCCAGAGAGCAGTTCTTC
CASSSDPPAREQFF
>-|TRBD1|14|TRBJ2-1|TRBV7-7
TGTGCTAGCAGCCTTGGACAGGGATACAATGAGCAGTTCTTC
CASSLGQGYNEQFF
>-|TRBD1|17|TRBJ1-6|TRBV19
TGTGCCAGTAGGATCGACCGGGACAGGGCCTCCAATTCGCCCCTCCACTTT
CASRIDRDRASNSPLHF
>-|TRBD1|15|TRBJ1-1|TRBV9
TGTGCCAGCAGCGTGGTGACAGGGCGAAACACTGAAGCTTTCTTT
CASSVVTGRNTEAFF
>-|-|14|TRBJ1-3|TRBV7-2
TGTGCCAGCAGCTTGGTGGGCTCTGGAAACACCATATATTTT
CASSLVGSGNTIYF
>-|TRBD1|14|TRBJ2-3|TRBV19
TGTGCCAGTAGTGCCCGACAGGGACCAGATACGCAGTATTTT
CASSARQGPDTQYF
>-|-|13|TRBJ2-7|TRBV7-8
TGTGCCAGCAGCTTCTACCGCTCCTACGAGCAGTACTTC
CASSFYRSYEQYF
>-|-|16|TRBJ1-1|TRBV28
TGTGCCAGCAGTTTAGGGGGCGCGCCCTTGAACACTGAAGCTTTCTTT
CASSLGGAPLNTEAFF
>-|-|13|TRBJ1-5|TRBV2
TGTGCCAGCAGTCGGGATAGCAATCAGCCCCAGCATTTT
CASSRDSNQPQHF
>-|-|16|TRBJ1-4|TRBV10-3
TGTGCCATCAGCGGCGCGGTCGCAGGACTTAATGAAAAACTGTTTTTT
CAISGAVAGLNEKLFF
>-|-|14|TRBJ1-6|TRBV7-9
TGTGCCACGGACGGGGGGATACATAATTCACCCCTCCACTTT
CATDGGIHNSPLHF
>-|-|17|TRBJ2-1|TRBV19
TGTGCCAGTATTATAGATCTATCGACCGGAGGGGGGGGTGAGCAGTTCTTC
CASIIDLSTGGGGEQFF
>-|-|17|TRBJ1-5|TRBV7-8
TGTGCCAGCAGCCCTAGGGGGGACCTACGGGCCGATCAGCCCCAGCATTTT
CASSPRGDLRADQPQHF
>few|-|11|TRBJ1-1|TRBV6-5
TGTGCCAGCAAGGAGATCAGTGAAGCTTTCTTT
CASKEISEAFF
>-|-|16|TRBJ1-2|TRBV12-2
TGTGCAAGTCCTAAATCCCAGCAGGGGAAGAACTATGGCTACACCTTC
CASPKSQQGKNYGYTF
>-|-|13|TRBJ1-6|TRBV5-1
TGCGCCAGCAGCTTGCGAGAGGGTTCACCCCTCCACTTT
CASSLREGSPLHF
>-|-|13|TRBJ1-2|TRBV6-6
TGTGCCAGCAGTTATGGACAGAACTATGGCTACACCTTC
CASSYGQNYGYTF
>once|TRBD2|19|TRBJ2-3|TRBV7-3
TGTGCCAGCAGCTCCCGGAGAGGGCGGGGGGAGCGGAGCGCAGATACGCAGTATTTT
CASSSRRGRGERSADTQYF
>-|TRBD2|15|TRBJ2-1|TRBV7-2
TGTGCCAGCAGCTTAGCAGCGGGGGTCTGGGGTGAGCAGTTCTTC
CASSLAAGVWGEQFF
>-|TRBD2|13|TRBJ2-5|TRBV5-1
TGCGCCAGCAGCCCCGGGGGGGGTGAGACCCAGTACTTC
CASSPGGGETQYF
>-|-|15|TRBJ1-3|TRBV2
TGTGCCAGCAGCCTACAGGGCAGCTCTGGAAACACCATATATTTT
CASSLQGSSGNTIYF
>-|-|17|TRBJ1-5|TRBV4-1
TGCGCCAGCAGCCAAGAATTCAGGCTGTTTAGCAATCAGCCCCAGCATTTT
CASSQEFRLFSNQPQHF
>-|TRBD2|16|TRBJ2-3|TRBV5-1
TGCGCCAGCAGCCCAACGACCCAGCGGGGGGAGGATACGCAGTATTTT
CASSPTTQRGEDTQYF
>-|TRBD2|16|TRBJ2-1|TRBV9
TGTGCCAGCAGCGTTAGAGCGGGGGGGCAAAGGAATGAGCAGTTCTTC
CASSVRAGGQRNEQFF
>-|-|16|TRBJ2-1|TRBV14
TGTGCCAGCAGCCAGAGAAAAGGGGTTAGAAACAATGAGCAGTTCTTC
CASSQRKGVRNNEQFF
>-|TRBD1|15|TRBJ1-2|TRBV19
TGTGCCAGTAGTATTGACAGGGGGCGAGACTATGGCTACACCTTC
CASSIDRGRDYGYTF
>-|-|14|TRBJ1-3|TRBV5-6
TGTGCCAGCAGCTCGACAGGATCTGGAAACACCATATATTTT
CASSSTGSGNTIYF
>-|TRBD1|16|TRBJ1-5|TRBV19
TGTGCCAGTAGTCTTTCGACAGGGCGGGGGGATCAGCCCCAGCATTTT
CASSLSTGRGDQPQHF
>once|-|19|TRBJ2-3|TRBV7-9
TGTGCCAGCAGCTTAGTTGGATCGGGCCGCTCCCAAAGCACAGATACGCAGTATTTT
CASSLVGSGRSQSTDTQYF
>-|TRBD1|16|TRBJ2-5|TRBV9
TGTGCCAGCAGTCCTCGGGGACAGGGGGGGGTAGAGACCCAGTACTTC
CASSPRGQGGVETQYF
>-|-|16|TRBJ1-6|TRBV10-3
TGTGCCATCAGTGAGAGAACCATATCCTATAATTCACCCCTCCACTTT
CAISERTISYNSPLHF
>-|-|15|TRBJ2-1|TRBV9
TGTGCCAGCAGCGTAAATCCGGGGATCTTTAATGAGCAGTTCTTC
CASSVNPGIFNEQFF
>-|TRBD2|15|TRBJ2-7|TRBV10-3
TGTGCCATCAGGGAAGGACTAGCGGCGACCTACGAGCAGTACTTC
CAIREGLAATYEQYF
>-|-|12|TRBJ2-7|TRBV2
TGTGCCAGCGGGAGGACGTTCTACGAGCAGTACTTC
CASGRTFYEQYF
>-|-|13|TRBJ2-1|TRBV7-9
TGTGCCAGCAGCTTAGCGCTCTACAATGAGCAGTTCTTC
CASSLALYNEQFF
>-|TRBD2|15|TRBJ2-7|TRBV7-8
TGTGCCAGCAGCTTTAAACTAGCGGGGGGGCGGGAGCAGTACTTC
CASSFKLAGGREQYF
>-|-|18|TRBJ1-5|TRBV27
TGTGCCAGCAGTTTATCTCCCCCACCCGACAGATTCAATCAGCCCCAGCATTTT
CASSLSPPPDRFNQPQHF